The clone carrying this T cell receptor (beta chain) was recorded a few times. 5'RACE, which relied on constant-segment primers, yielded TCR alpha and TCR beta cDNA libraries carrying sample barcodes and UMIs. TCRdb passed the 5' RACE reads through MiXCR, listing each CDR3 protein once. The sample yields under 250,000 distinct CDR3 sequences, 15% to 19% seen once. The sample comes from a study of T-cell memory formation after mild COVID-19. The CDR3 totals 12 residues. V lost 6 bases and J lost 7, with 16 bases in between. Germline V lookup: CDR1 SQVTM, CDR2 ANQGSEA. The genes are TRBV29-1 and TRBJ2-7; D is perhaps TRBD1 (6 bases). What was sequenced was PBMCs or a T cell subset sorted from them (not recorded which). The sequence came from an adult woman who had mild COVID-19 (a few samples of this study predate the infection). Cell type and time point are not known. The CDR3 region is CSVGQTVGEQYF. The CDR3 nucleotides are TGCAGCGTCGGACAGACTGTCGGGGAGCAGTACTTC.